Sequencing of this TCR beta chain was carried out in a study of blood T cells in healthy people across ages. Turning to this clonotype: The antigen remains unidentified.

Unmatched junction bases numbered 2, after V lost 9 bases and J lost 3 bases. CDR1 and CDR2 from the germline V gene are SGDLS and YYNGEE. CDR3 length: 12 residues. Together with a sample-barcoded 5' primer, a J-beta primer mix was included in a second PCR lasting about 6 to 11 cycles. TCRdb re-called the 5' RACE reads with MiXCR, one entry per CDR3 protein. The repertoire has 1.5 million to 2 million distinct CDR3 sequences, 30% to 35% of them found once; the top ten carry about 11%. Points from the study as a whole: Older individuals had lower TCR beta diversity per million T cells (the decline was roughly linear).

The chain joins TRBV9 to TRBJ2-1, with TRBD2 matching 8 bases. This clonotype originated in a woman aged 30 to 39 in good health. Sequenced material: blood. This chain's CDR3 is CATGGDYNEQFF. CDR3 DNA sequence: TGTGCCACGGGGGGGGACTACAATGAGCAGTTCTTC.